This TCR beta chain was sequenced during a study of cytomegalovirus exposure and HLA in healthy donors. The PCR had 60 Vbeta and 13 Jbeta primers. Repertoires were generated with immunoSEQ multiplex PCR, while TCRdb's copy carries only in-frame clones and drops some. The sample records approximately 130,000 clones, around 80% being singletons. The sequenced material came from PBMCs. This TCR was sampled from a woman in her forties or fifties in good health and CMV-seronegative.

CDR3 protein: CASSQGQASSYEQYF. In DNA form, the CDR3 reads TGTGCCAGCTCTCAGGGGCAGGCGAGCTCCTACGAGCAGTACTTC. This chain joins TRBV27 and TRBJ2-7, with D perhaps TRBD1 (6 bases). Per the germline V gene, CDR1 is MNHEY and CDR2 is SMNVEV (reference sequence). The CDR3 has 15 residues. V lost 8 bases and J lost 0, with 17 bases in between.